This paragraph covers one T cell receptor (beta chain) sequence. Its antigen has not been determined. The record has no base qualities; no much larger clone is one base away. Counted from cysteine to phenylalanine, this CDR3 has 22 amino acids. Only CDR3 DNA is held: 66 bases, read in frame from base 1. For CDR1 and CDR2, the germline V gene (reference sequence) lists MNHEY and SMNVEV. Germline trimming: 1 base from V, 0 bases from J; junction bases outside gene matches: 14. This sample was taken from a study of blood T cell repertoires in COVID-19 (TCRdb year 2020). Context from the whole study: Collaborator samples came from the United States, Italy and Spain and covered acute and convalescent phases of COVID-19. The material from the prospective study consisted of cDNA or gDNA derived from T cells, B-cell-depleted T cells, or PBMCs. The repertoires were made available in a free public database intended to serve as a resource for research on the immune response to SARS-CoV-2. HLA class I and class II types, where available, came from metadata supplied by the sample provider rather than from assay-based typing. Nearly every sample came with metadata listing a de-identified subject ID, COVID-19 status, age in years and sex. The dataset comprised deeply sampled blood TCRbeta repertoires from subjects exposed to, actively infected with, or recovered from COVID-19. The samples were drawn from the first 160 participants of the ongoing ImmuneRACE study and from 1,254 subjects provided by 6 global collaborators.

In Seattle, one collaborating source enrolled patients while the infection was active and tracked those patients longitudinally over the course of disease. Whole blood was collected in K2EDTA tubes by collaborating institutions according to the institutions' own protocols. Collaborator samples were shipped for TCRbeta analysis as frozen whole blood, isolated PBMCs, or DNA extracted from either sample type. Beyond this particular receptor, the publication reports: The quantity of clinical and demographic metadata differed by source and by participant and was supplied without curation.

TCRbeta CDR3 regions were amplified from genomic DNA by means of the immunoSEQ Assay, a bias-controlled multiplex PCR. Per the source publication's procedure: The number of nucleated cells in each sample was estimated by amplification of reference gene primers within the assay. To quantify the absolute abundance of each unique TCRbeta CDR3 rearrangement, sequence reads were collapsed and filtered. For each sample, productive Simpson clonality was calculated as the square root of Simpson's diversity index over productive rearrangements. The table was pulled from immuneACCESS by TCRdb, which kept in-frame rearrangements only. Such tables lose some clones; where checked, under half of the loss comes from unresolved V genes, and the rest has no known cause. The V and J calls and the clone size are those of that table, but D and trimming were determined from the DNA. The sample contains under 250,000 clones, around 88% of them found a single time. The top ten clonotypes cover 6% to 6.5% of the sample.

The sequence is built from TRBV27 and TRBJ2-1, with 14 middle bases fitting TRBD2. This receptor was taken from a woman aged 25 to 39 with COVID-19, enrolled during active disease. The sample taken for sequencing was peripheral blood. The CDR3 has the sequence CASSLLRWGLAGEESSYNEQFF. The sequenced DNA: TGTGCCAGCAGTTTATTGCGTTGGGGACTAGCGGGAGAGGAAAGCTCCTACAATGAGCAGTTCTTC.